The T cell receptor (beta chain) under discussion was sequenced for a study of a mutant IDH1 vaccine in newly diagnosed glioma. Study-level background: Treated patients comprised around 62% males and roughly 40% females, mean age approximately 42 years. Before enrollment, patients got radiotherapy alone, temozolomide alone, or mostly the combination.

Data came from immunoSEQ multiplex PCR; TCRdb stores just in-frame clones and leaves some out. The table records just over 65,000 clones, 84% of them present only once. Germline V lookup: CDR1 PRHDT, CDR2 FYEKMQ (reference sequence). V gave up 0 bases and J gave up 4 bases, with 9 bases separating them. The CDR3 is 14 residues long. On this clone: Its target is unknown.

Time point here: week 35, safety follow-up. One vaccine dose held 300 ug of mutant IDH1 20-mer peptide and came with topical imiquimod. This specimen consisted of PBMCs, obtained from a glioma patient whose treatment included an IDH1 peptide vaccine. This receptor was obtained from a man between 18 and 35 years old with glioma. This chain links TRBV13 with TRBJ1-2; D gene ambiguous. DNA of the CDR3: TGTGCCAGCAGCTTAGGGGGCAGCCCCTATGGCTACACCTTC. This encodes CASSLGGSPYGYTF.